Below, 8 T cell receptor beta chains from the same sample are listed, as sequenced in a study of CD8+CD57+ T cells in acquired aplastic anemia. The template used for profiling TCR beta VDJ and CDR3 was genomic DNA. In TCRdb, the reads were re-called with MiXCR into one record per CDR3 protein. The sample consists of some 190,000 distinct CDR3 sequences, 35% to 50% of them appearing once. Sample: sorted CD4+, CD8+, or CD8+CD57+ T cells (not recorded which) from PBMCs. The receptors stem from a human donor in good health.

This clonotype has at least ten counts. The chain is built from TRBV5-5 and TRBJ2-1, with no clear D. V lost 5 bases and J 4 bases, leaving 7 bases between the germline ends. Germline CDR1 SGHKS, CDR2 YYEKEE (reference sequence). The CDR3 is 12 amino acids. The CDR3 here is CASRHDYNEQFF. The DNA for the CDR3 is TGTGCCAGCAGGCATGATTACAATGAGCAGTTCTTC.

This chain joins TRBV5-4 and TRBJ2-7; 7 positions agree with TRBD1. This CDR3 has 17 amino acids. Germline V gene lookup returns CDR1 SGHNT and CDR2 YYREEE (reference sequence). V was pared by 4 bases and J by 4 bases, with 17 bases of the junction left unmatched. The CDR3 nucleotides are TGTGCCAGCAGCGTGTCCGACACCCCGGGACAGCCTTACGAGCAGTACTTC. It encodes CASSVSDTPGQPYEQYF.

The chain has TRBV19 and TRBJ2-7; D tentatively fits TRBD1 or TRBD2 (5 bases each). V lost 11 bases and J lost 1, with 18 bases in between. The CDR3 is made up of 14 amino acids. The V gene's germline CDR1 is LNHDA and CDR2 SQIVND (reference sequence). The CDR3 loop is CALGLVGVSYEQYF. CDR3 bases: TGTGCCCTGGGGCTGGTGGGAGTGTCCTACGAGCAGTACTTC.

In its sample, this clonotype was seen a few times. V usage is TRBV7-3 and J usage is TRBJ2-1, with 7 bases matching TRBD1. Germline-derived CDR1 and CDR2 are SGHTA and FQGTGA. The CDR3 is 13 residues long. The V and J ends lost 4 bases and 10 bases, in that order; junction bases with no gene match: 7. CDR3 loop: CASSSSGGQEQFF. CDR3 sequence (DNA): TGTGCCAGCAGCTCTTCTGGGGGACAGGAGCAGTTCTTC.

Comments on this clonotype: Lacking the conserved final phenylalanine or tryptophan, this CDR3 likely reflects a read error. The rearrangement uses TRBV24-1 and TRBJ1-2, with D possibly TRBD1 on 6 matching bases. Trimming cost V 6 bases and J 8 bases, with 18 bases left between them. Germline loops: CDR1 KGHDR, CDR2 SFDVKD. This CDR3 has 14 residues. The DNA for the CDR3 is TGTGCCACCAGTCCAGAGGACAGAACAGCAGGCTACACCTAC. Its translation is CATSPEDRTAGYTY.

This CDR3 is CASSQDDQRGYEQYF. For the CDR3, the DNA is TGCGCCAGCAGCCAAGATGACCAGCGGGGCTACGAGCAGTACTTC. The V and J genes are TRBV4-1 and TRBJ2-7; 7 nucleotides align to TRBD2. CDR1 is MGHRA and CDR2 is YSYEKL in the germline V gene. Trimming cost V 0 bases and J 3 bases; bases outside gene matches: 5. The CDR3 is 15 amino acids.

This chain uses TRBV5-6 with TRBJ2-5; D unresolved. The CDR3 totals 14 residues. The ends were cut back, 4 bases at V and 1 base at J, with 11 bases in the middle. CDR1 is SGHDT, CDR2 YYEEEE, per germline. Here the CDR3 reads CASSPTALQETQYF. The CDR3 bases are TGTGCCAGCAGCCCCACAGCTCTCCAAGAGACCCAGTACTTC.

This clonotype was found many times. The J gene is TRBJ2-7, the V gene TRBV7-8, with a tentative D call TRBD2 (5 bases). The CDR3 runs to 16 residues. Trimming left V 5 bases short and J 2 bases short, with 19 bases between. Per germline, CDR1 SGHVS and CDR2 FQNEAQ. The CDR3 sequence is CASSPVGTRGTYEQYF. For the CDR3, the DNA is TGTGCCAGCAGCCCAGTGGGTACCCGGGGAACCTACGAGCAGTACTTC.